Shown below are 28 T cell receptor beta chains from a single sample sequenced in a study of T-cell reconstitution after alpha-beta-depleted transplantation in children. Unique molecular identifiers tagged the TCRbeta library. TCRdb re-called the PCR reads through MiXCR, storing one row per CDR3 protein. The sample yields about 540,000 distinct CDR3 sequences, approximately 20% seen once. Sequenced here: PBMCs from the stem cell graft donor, sampled from the stem cell graft. All receptors come from a human donor who donated a stem cell graft to a child with acute lymphoblastic leukemia.

This clonotype turned up a few times. V gene TRBV24-1 combines with J gene TRBJ2-3; 10 positions match TRBD2. V shed 7 bases and J 8 bases; nucleotides not matched to a gene: 5. Germline V gene sequence: CDR1 KGHDR, CDR2 SFDVKD. There are 13 residues in the CDR3. The CDR3 loop is CATRLAGEGTQYF. The DNA for the CDR3 is TGTGCCACCAGGCTAGCGGGAGAGGGTACGCAGTATTTT.

The chain employs TRBV5-1 and TRBJ1-4; D perhaps matches TRBD1 (6 bases). Between the trimmed V and J ends, which lost 0 bases and 7 bases, there was a span of 10 bases. The CDR3 extends over 14 amino acids. Germline V CDR1 and CDR2: SGHRS, YFSETQ. The CDR3 sequence is CASSLAGVGEKLFF. In DNA form, the CDR3 reads TGCGCCAGCAGCTTGGCAGGGGTCGGTGAAAAACTGTTTTTT.

The gene calls are TRBV4-1 and TRBJ2-1, with D uncertain. Trimming stripped 0 bases from V and 4 bases from J, with 7 bases between. Germline CDR1 MGHRA, CDR2 YSYEKL. This CDR3 is built from 14 residues. The CDR3 DNA reads as TGCGCCAGCAGCCAAGATGAACTATACAATGAGCAGTTCTTC. Protein: CASSQDELYNEQFF.

The chain has TRBV10-3 and TRBJ2-1; 7 bases match TRBD2. In germline, CDR1 is ENHRY, CDR2 SYGVKD. The V and J ends lost 6 bases and 4 bases, in that order; junction bases with no gene match: 15. The CDR3 runs to 17 residues. CDR3 DNA sequence: TGTGCCATCAGCCTGTCCAGACTAGCTGAAGAATACAATGAGCAGTTCTTC. Translation: CAISLSRLAEEYNEQFF.

This clonotype was recorded a few times. CDR3 region: CASSPDRGQYTEAFF. CDR3 sequence (DNA): TGTGCCAGCAGCCCGGACAGGGGGCAGTACACTGAAGCTTTCTTT. This chain uses TRBV7-9 with TRBJ1-1; 11 positions agree with TRBD1. The length of the CDR3 is 15 residues. V lost 5 bases to trimming and J lost 3 bases; unmatched junction nucleotides: 5. Germline assignment: CDR1 SEHNR and CDR2 FQNEAQ (reference sequence). Based on the CDR3 plus reference TRBV7-9 and TRBJ1-1, the full variable domain is DTGVSQNPRHKITKRGQNVTFRCDPISEHNRLYWYRQTLGQGPEFLTYFQNEAQLEKSRLLSDRFSAERPKGSFSTLEIQRTEQGDSAMYLCASSPDRGQYTEAFFGQGTRLTVV.

This clonotype was detected only a few times. The rearrangement joins TRBV7-2 to TRBJ2-1; 7 bases map to TRBD2. CDR1 and CDR2 from the germline V gene are SGHTA and FQGNSA. With 0 bases clipped from V and 5 bases from J, the junction kept 10 bases outside the gene matches. The CDR3 extends over 17 amino acids. CDR3 protein: CASSLAGRLASNNEQFF. As DNA, the CDR3 is TGTGCCAGCAGCTTAGCCGGGAGACTAGCTTCGAACAATGAGCAGTTCTTC.

This clonotype was seen more than once but under ten times. The chain couples TRBV12-3 or TRBV12-4 to TRBJ1-1; 11 bases fit TRBD1. The CDR3 is 16 amino acids. V lost 1 base to trimming and J lost 5 bases; unmatched junction nucleotides: 6. The CDR3 region is CASSLEGDRGITEAFF. CDR3 coding DNA: TGTGCCAGCAGTTTAGAGGGGGACAGGGGGATAACTGAAGCTTTCTTT.

This clonotype was observed a few times. This chain connects TRBV10-2 to TRBJ2-1; no reliable D call. V was pared by 4 bases and J by 0 bases, with 13 bases between. CDR3 length: 16 residues. From germline, CDR1 is WSHSY and CDR2 SAAADI. The CDR3, as DNA: TGCGCCAGCAGTGTGGCGCGGTCAAGCTCCTACAATGAGCAGTTCTTC. Amino acid sequence: CASSVARSSSYNEQFF.

The rearrangement joins TRBV15 to TRBJ2-3, with D perhaps matching TRBD2 (6 bases). The CDR3 totals 15 residues. With 4 bases removed from V and 0 bases from J, the gap between germline ends came to 11 bases. Germline CDR1 reads LNHNV; CDR2 reads YYDKDF (reference sequence). The CDR3: CATSKTSSSTDTQYF. The CDR3 DNA sequence: TGTGCCACCAGCAAGACTAGTTCTAGCACAGATACGCAGTATTTT.

The chain carries TRBV5-4 and TRBJ2-3; 12 bases align to TRBD2. CDR1 and CDR2 (germline): SGHNT, YYREEE (reference sequence). This CDR3 is built from 16 residues. V gave up 0 bases and J gave up 3 bases; unmatched junction bases: 2. The CDR3 bases are TGTGCCAGCAGCTTGGGACTAGCGGGAGTGACAGATACGCAGTATTTT. It encodes CASSLGLAGVTDTQYF.

The chain is built from TRBV5-5 and TRBJ2-1; the D gene could be TRBD1 or TRBD2 (5 bases each). This CDR3 has 15 residues. V dropped 2 bases and J dropped 13 bases, with 22 bases sitting between them. Germline V gene lookup returns CDR1 SGHKS and CDR2 YYEKEE (reference sequence). The CDR3 here is CASSFWGLGATDQFF. As DNA, the CDR3 is TGTGCCAGCAGCTTTTGGGGGTTGGGAGCCACAGACCAGTTCTTC.

V gene TRBV29-1 combines with J gene TRBJ2-5; TRBD1 matches at 8 bases. Germline CDR1 and CDR2: SQVTM and ANQGSEA. Unmatched junction bases numbered 6, after V lost 6 bases and J lost 0 bases. CDR3 length: 14 residues. CDR3 nucleotides: TGCAGCGTAGATGGACAGGGCGACCAAGAGACCCAGTACTTC. It specifies CSVDGQGDQETQYF.

CDR3 sequence reads: CASSFVAADTQYF. In DNA form, the CDR3 reads TGTGCCAGCAGTTTTGTGGCGGCAGATACGCAGTATTTT. The chain uses TRBV12-3 or TRBV12-4 and TRBJ2-3, with D uncertain. Trimming took 3 bases from V and 4 from J, leaving 8 bases between them. CDR3 size: 13 residues.

This chain links TRBV5-1 with TRBJ2-7, with TRBD2 matching over 8 bases. V lost 4 bases and J lost 2; bases outside the gene matches: 11. This CDR3 region has 16 residues. From germline, CDR1 is SGHRS and CDR2 YFSETQ. The CDR3 sequence: CASSGTLAGVAYEQYF. CDR3 DNA: TGCGCCAGCAGCGGGACCCTAGCGGGCGTCGCCTACGAGCAGTACTTC. The variable domain in full, completed from reference TRBV5-1 and TRBJ2-7, reads KAGVTQTPRYLIKTRGQQVTLSCSPISGHRSVSWYQQTPGQGLQFLFEYFSETQRNKGNFPGRFSGRQFSNSRSEMNVSTLELGDSALYLCASSGTLAGVAYEQYFGPGTRLTVT.

This clonotype was counted ten times or more. This chain uses TRBV5-1 with TRBJ1-1; a weak D match, TRBD1 (5 bases). The V gene's germline CDR1 is SGHRS and CDR2 YFSETQ. CDR3 length equals 13 residues. The ends were cut back, 4 bases at V and 0 bases at J, with 7 bases in the middle. The chain's CDR3 is CASSRGLNTEAFF. The CDR3 DNA reads TGCGCCAGCAGCCGGGGCTTGAACACTGAAGCTTTCTTT.

This clonotype was seen more than once but under ten times. The V gene is TRBV9, the J gene TRBJ2-4; a possible D gene is TRBD1 (7 bases). This CDR3 has 17 amino acids. Trimming removed 3 bases at V and 1 base at J, with 17 bases between. Germline CDR1 is SGDLS and CDR2 is YYNGEE. CDR3 in amino acids: CASSAPRGAEAKNIQYF. CDR3 nucleotide sequence: TGTGCCAGCAGCGCCCCCAGGGGGGCGGAGGCCAAAAACATTCAGTACTTC.

Only a few counts were recorded for this clonotype. V usage is TRBV24-1 and J usage is TRBJ1-2, with D possibly being TRBD1 (5 bases). Trimming cost V 8 bases and J 4 bases, with 31 bases left between them. This CDR3 spans 19 amino acids. CDR1 and CDR2 from the germline V gene are KGHDR and SFDVKD. The CDR3 protein is CATNMRERGSPLGSYGYTF. The CDR3 coding sequence is TGTGCCACCAACATGCGGGAAAGGGGATCGCCCCTCGGGAGCTATGGCTACACCTTC.

The rearrangement links TRBV24-1 to TRBJ2-1, with D possibly being TRBD1 (6 bases). The germline V gene encodes CDR1 KGHDR and CDR2 SFDVKD. There are 16 residues in the CDR3. The V end lost 3 bases, the J end lost 6 bases, and 17 bases lay between the germline ends. CDR3 DNA: TGTGCCACCAGTGATCCAGGCACAGGGATGAGCAATGAGCAGTTCTTC. Its translation is CATSDPGTGMSNEQFF.

This clonotype was counted many times. The chain recombines TRBV25-1 with TRBJ2-7; the match to TRBD2 covers 11 bases. CDR3 length: 15 amino acids. V lost 2 bases to trimming and J lost 4 bases; unmatched junction nucleotides: 4. CDR1 is MGHDK and CDR2 is SYGVNS in the germline V gene. In DNA form, the CDR3 reads TGTGCCAGCAGTGAACGACTAGCGGGGCTTTACGAGCAGTACTTC. It is translated as CASSERLAGLYEQYF.

This clonotype came up many times. The rearrangement joins TRBV10-2 to TRBJ2-7; D possibly corresponds to TRBD2 (6 bases). Deletions cut 4 bases from V and 0 bases from J, with 7 bases between. The germline V gene has CDR1 WSHSY and CDR2 SAAADI. This CDR3 has 13 residues. For the CDR3, the DNA is TGCGCCAGCAGTGGGGACTTCTCCTACGAGCAGTACTTC. Translating gives CASSGDFSYEQYF.

This clonotype has only a few counts. V gene TRBV5-6 combines with J gene TRBJ2-2; 8 bases map to TRBD2. The CDR3 runs 18 residues. V trimming: 0 bases; J trimming: 3 bases; junction bases outside the gene matches: 10. The germline V gene has CDR1 SGHDT and CDR2 YYEEEE. CDR3 amino acids: CASSLGLAGIWHTGELFF. DNA of the CDR3: TGTGCCAGCAGCTTGGGTTTAGCGGGAATTTGGCACACCGGGGAGCTGTTTTTT.

The chain has TRBV20-1 and TRBJ2-1; 9 bases match TRBD1. The CDR3 is made up of 13 amino acids. The ends lost 5 bases at V and 8 bases at J; junction bases unmatched: 7. Looked up from germline, CDR1 is DFQATT and CDR2 is SNEGSKA (reference sequence). CDR3 DNA: TGCAGTGCTTTACAGGGGGCGGGGGATGAGCAGTTCTTC. It encodes CSALQGAGDEQFF.

The chain carries TRBV20-1 and TRBJ1-3, with a weak D call TRBD1 (5 bases). V lost 3 bases, J lost 3 bases, and 9 bases lay in between. In germline, CDR1 is DFQATT, CDR2 SNEGSKA (reference sequence). The CDR3 runs 13 residues. CDR3 nucleotides: TGCAGTGCTAGTACAGGAGGTGGAAACACCATATATTTT. Translating gives CSASTGGGNTIYF.

This clonotype has a handful of counts. The CDR3 loop reads CASTSRSGRREIEQFF. The CDR3 nucleotides read TGTGCCAGCACATCACGTAGCGGGAGAAGGGAGATTGAGCAGTTCTTC. The rearrangement links TRBV3-1 to TRBJ2-1, with TRBD2 matching 9 bases. Germline V gives CDR1 LGHDT, CDR2 YNNKEL (reference sequence). This CDR3 has 16 residues. V dropped 7 bases and J dropped 9; count of bases not matched to a gene: 16.

This clonotype was detected a few times. The gene calls are TRBV28 and TRBJ1-1; TRBD1 is a possible D gene (6 bases). From germline, CDR1 is MDHEN and CDR2 SYDVKM. CDR3 size: 15 residues. V was clipped by 6 bases and J by 4 bases, with 18 bases between them. CDR3 loop: CASRDLQGRRTEAFF. DNA of the CDR3: TGTGCCAGCAGGGACCTACAGGGACGTCGCACTGAAGCTTTCTTT.

The table lists this clonotype with many counts. The CDR3 reads CASSLQTGGYEQYF. Here the CDR3 DNA reads TGCGCCAGCAGCTTGCAGACAGGGGGCTACGAGCAGTACTTC. The chain uses TRBV5-1 and TRBJ2-7; 9 bases are a match to TRBD1. The germline V gene has CDR1 SGHRS and CDR2 YFSETQ. The V and J ends lost 1 base and 3 bases, in that order; junction bases with no gene match: 2. The CDR3 is 14 amino acids.

V gene TRBV20-1 combines with J gene TRBJ2-5, with 10 bases that match TRBD2. The V gene end was trimmed by 0 bases and the J gene end by 1 base; junction bases not matched to a gene: 20. Germline CDR1 reads DFQATT; CDR2 reads SNEGSKA (reference sequence). The CDR3 contains 21 residues. The CDR3 region has the DNA TGCAGTGCTAGAGATCTAAGGCGACGTCGGCTAGCGGGAGAGACCCAAGAGACCCAGTACTTC. This sequence encodes CSARDLRRRRLAGETQETQYF.

This clonotype has just a few counts. The V gene is TRBV15, the J gene TRBJ1-1; D perhaps matches TRBD1 (5 bases). Germline CDR1 reads LNHNV; CDR2 reads YYDKDF (reference sequence). CDR3 size: 19 residues. V gave up 6 bases and J gave up 2 bases, with 28 bases separating them. CDR3 protein: CATRGAGEFLGHPNTEAFF. The CDR3 DNA reads as TGTGCCACCAGAGGGGCGGGAGAGTTCCTCGGACACCCTAACACTGAAGCTTTCTTT. Filled out from reference TRBV15 and TRBJ1-1, the complete variable domain reads DAMVIQNPRYQVTQFGKPVTLSCSQTLNHNVMYWYQQKSSQAPKLLFHYYDKDFNNEADTPDNFQSRRPNTSFCFLDIRSPGLGDTAMYLCATRGAGEFLGHPNTEAFFGQGTRLTVV.